Shown below are 21 T cell receptor beta chains from a single sample sequenced in a study of CD8 T cells in ankylosing spondylitis. Findings and limits, study-wide: A motif in TCR beta, a set of roughly 8 highly homologous variants, appeared characteristic of ankylosing spondylitis blood.

No cognate antigen is known for these TCRs. TCRdb recomputed calls from the 5' RACE reads with MiXCR, one row per CDR3 protein. The sample yields some 240,000 distinct CDR3 sequences, 6% to 8% seen once. Sequencing was performed on blood, either unsorted or a sorted T cell fraction (not recorded which). The receptors originated from a male donor with ankylosing spondylitis.

This clonotype was observed at least ten times. This chain uses TRBV4-3 with TRBJ1-2, with D unresolved. From germline, CDR1 is LGHNA and CDR2 YSLEER. Trimming pared 3 bases from V and 4 bases from J, leaving 15 bases between. The CDR3 extends over 15 amino acids. CDR3: CASSQDLGLGYGYTF. CDR3 bases: TGCGCCAGCAGCCAGGACCTAGGGTTGGGCTATGGCTACACCTTC.

This clonotype was recorded many times. The chain uses TRBV7-6 and TRBJ2-7, with 9 bases that match TRBD1. V was clipped by 5 bases and J by 3 bases; unmatched bases: 11. CDR3 length equals 16 residues. CDR1 and CDR2 (germline): SGHVS, FNYEAQ. The CDR3, as DNA: TGTGCCAGCAGCGGAAAGGGACAGGGACTAATCTACGAGCAGTACTTC. Its translation: CASSGKGQGLIYEQYF.

This clonotype was recorded many times. This rearrangement joins TRBV4-1 to TRBJ2-1, with 10 bases matching TRBD1. The CDR3 extends over 16 amino acids. Germline CDR1 reads MGHRA; CDR2 reads YSYEKL. J was trimmed by 8 bases and V by 5 bases; bases with no gene match: 12. CDR3 in amino acids: CASSGRRDRGGDEQFF. The DNA of the CDR3 is TGCGCCAGCAGCGGTCGTCGGGACAGGGGTGGCGATGAGCAGTTCTTC.

This clonotype was seen many times. The chain couples TRBV11-2 to TRBJ1-1; the D gene is possibly TRBD1 (5 bases). The CDR3 runs to 18 residues. Looked up from germline, CDR1 is SGHAT and CDR2 is FQNNGV. The V gene lost 3 bases and the J gene lost 0 bases, with 20 bases spanning the gap. Here the CDR3 reads CASSFPTGEPTMNTEAFF. CDR3 sequence (DNA): TGTGCCAGCAGCTTCCCAACAGGAGAGCCTACCATGAACACTGAAGCTTTCTTT.

Ten or more counts support this clonotype. The chain joins TRBV7-9 to TRBJ1-2, with 8 bases that match TRBD1. The CDR3 extends over 12 amino acids. V lost 1 base to trimming and J lost 12 bases; unmatched junction nucleotides: 4. Germline CDR1 and CDR2: SEHNR and FQNEAQ (reference sequence). CDR3 sequence reads: CASSLGQGIDTF. In DNA form, the CDR3 reads TGTGCCAGCAGCTTAGGACAGGGGATTGACACCTTC.

V usage is TRBV4-1 and J usage is TRBJ2-5; D may correspond to TRBD1 or TRBD2 (6 bases each). V was trimmed by 3 bases and J by 4 bases, leaving 15 bases between them. The length of the CDR3 is 15 residues. Germline-derived CDR1 and CDR2 are MGHRA and YSYEKL. The CDR3 bases are TGCGCCAGCAGCCAGCACAGGGTCGGGGGAGAGACCCAGTACTTC. It yields the protein CASSQHRVGGETQYF.

This clonotype has more than one count but fewer than ten. The rearrangement uses TRBV7-9 and TRBJ1-1, with 9 bases identical to TRBD1. CDR1 SEHNR and CDR2 FQNEAQ come from the germline V gene (reference sequence). This CDR3 spans 14 amino acids. V lost 8 bases to trimming and J lost 2 bases; unmatched junction nucleotides: 6. CDR3 coding DNA: TGTGCCAGCGTATTACAGGGGGCAAACACTGAAGCTTTCTTT. Its translation: CASVLQGANTEAFF.

This clonotype was observed at least ten times. This chain connects TRBV2 to TRBJ1-2; the D gene is possibly TRBD1 (6 bases). Looked up from germline, CDR1 is SNHLY and CDR2 is FYNNEI. The CDR3 length is 12 residues. The germline V and J ends were trimmed by 9 bases and 0 bases, with 8 bases remaining between them. Here the CDR3 DNA reads TGTGCCAGACGGGACACTAACTATGGCTACACCTTC. It specifies CARRDTNYGYTF.

The table lists this clonotype with many counts. The chain couples TRBV29-1 to TRBJ2-1, with TRBD2 matching 13 bases. The CDR3 is 15 amino acids. J lost 3 bases, V lost 5 bases, and 4 bases had no gene match. Germline CDR1 is SQVTM and CDR2 is ANQGSEA. The CDR3 region has the DNA TGCAGCGTTCAAGGGACTAGCGGGATCTACAATGAGCAGTTCTTC. Its translation is CSVQGTSGIYNEQFF.

This clonotype was counted at least ten times. The CDR3 nucleotides read TGTGCCACTATGACAGGGGAAGGGGTTGAGCAGTACTTC. Protein sequence: CATMTGEGVEQYF. The gene calls are TRBV10-3 and TRBJ2-7, with TRBD1 identical over 8 bases. The CDR3 extends over 13 amino acids. Germline V gene sequence: CDR1 ENHRY, CDR2 SYGVKD. J lost 7 bases, V lost 10 bases, and 12 bases had no gene match.

This clonotype was recorded many times. The chain recombines TRBV6-5 with TRBJ2-7; D perhaps matches TRBD2 (6 bases). The CDR3 length is 14 residues. Germline lookup yields CDR1 MNHEY and CDR2 SVGAGI. The germline V and J ends were trimmed by 2 bases and 5 bases, with 13 bases remaining between them. This chain's CDR3 is CASSYPRAGNEQYF. The CDR3 coding sequence is TGTGCCAGCAGTTACCCAAGGGCGGGAAACGAGCAGTACTTC.

This clonotype was seen ten or more times. The gene calls are TRBV5-1 and TRBJ1-1; 7 bases align to TRBD1. CDR3 length: 13 residues. Germline CDR1 SGHRS, CDR2 YFSETQ. Losses at the gene ends were 3 bases for V and 5 bases for J; bases not matched to a gene: 4. The CDR3 bases are TGCGCCAGCAGCTCCACAGGGGAAACTGAAGCTTTCTTT. Translated, it gives CASSSTGETEAFF.

The J gene is TRBJ2-1, the V gene TRBV24-1; tentative D call: TRBD2 (6 bases). The germline V and J ends were trimmed by 4 bases and 1 base, with 13 bases remaining between them. CDR1 is KGHDR and CDR2 is SFDVKD in the germline V gene. The CDR3 has 16 residues. DNA of the CDR3: TGTGCCACCAGTGAAGATCTAGCGCGATCCTACAATGAGCAGTTCTTC. Encoded protein: CATSEDLARSYNEQFF.

At least ten counts were recorded for this clonotype. This chain joins TRBV5-1 and TRBJ1-6, with TRBD1 as a possible D gene (5 bases). CDR1 and CDR2 (germline): SGHRS, YFSETQ. This CDR3 has 15 amino acids. Trimming shortened V by 0 bases and J by 5 bases, and 9 bases separated the two germline ends. The CDR3: CASSLGGVHNSPLHF. CDR3 sequence (DNA): TGCGCCAGCAGCTTGGGGGGGGTTCATAATTCACCCCTCCACTTT.

The J gene is TRBJ2-2, the V gene TRBV7-2; 10 bases agree with TRBD2. This CDR3 has 17 residues. After removal of 2 bases from V and 6 bases from J, the junction contained 9 bases not matched to a gene. The germline V gene has CDR1 SGHTA and CDR2 FQGNSA. CDR3 region: CASSLSLLAGVSGELFF. The CDR3, as DNA: TGTGCCAGCAGCTTATCTCTGCTAGCGGGAGTTTCCGGGGAGCTGTTTTTT.

The sample holds many counts of this clonotype. The chain carries TRBV12-3 or TRBV12-4 and TRBJ2-7; D is unresolved. V lost 7 bases to trimming and J lost 0 bases, with 7 bases between them. This CDR3 comprises 12 residues. CDR3 coding DNA: TGTGCCAGCACGTGGAACTCCTACGAGCAGTACTTC. This gives the protein CASTWNSYEQYF.

This clonotype was found many times. V is TRBV19 and J is TRBJ2-7; 12 bases map to TRBD1. Trimming took 5 bases from V and 2 from J; bases not matched to a gene: 4. CDR1 and CDR2 from the germline V gene are LNHDA and SQIVND (reference sequence). This CDR3 comprises 15 residues. Here the CDR3 reads CASSPGQGAPYEQYF. The CDR3 nucleotides read TGTGCCAGTAGTCCGGGACAGGGGGCCCCCTACGAGCAGTACTTC.

V and J are TRBV7-6 and TRBJ2-7; 7 bases are shared with TRBD1. V lost 4 bases to trimming and J lost 3 bases; unmatched junction nucleotides: 9. CDR1 SGHVS and CDR2 FNYEAQ come from the germline V gene. The CDR3 sequence is 15 residues long. CDR3 amino acids: CASSYGEGQLYEQYF. CDR3 nucleotides: TGTGCCAGCAGCTACGGAGAGGGACAGCTCTACGAGCAGTACTTC.

This clonotype was detected many times. This chain connects TRBV27 to TRBJ2-5, with a possible D match to TRBD1 (5 bases). V dropped 5 bases and J dropped 1 base, with 8 bases sitting between them. The V gene's germline CDR1 is MNHEY and CDR2 SMNVEV (reference sequence). This CDR3 region has 13 residues. In DNA, the CDR3 is TGTGCCAGCAGTAGGGGAATCCAAGAGACCCAGTACTTC. Its translation is CASSRGIQETQYF.

This clonotype was recorded a few times. This chain connects TRBV4-2 to TRBJ2-7; 7 positions agree with TRBD1. With V trimmed by 0 bases and J by 2 bases, 4 bases remained unmatched. CDR1 is LGHNA and CDR2 is YNFKEQ in the germline V gene. The CDR3 sequence is 15 residues long. CDR3: CASSQERTGAYEQYF. The CDR3 DNA reads TGTGCCAGCAGCCAAGAGAGGACAGGCGCCTACGAGCAGTACTTC.

In this sample, this clonotype turned up a few times. J is TRBJ2-2 and V is TRBV2, with D hard to call. Trimming removed 3 bases at V and 6 bases at J, with 14 bases between. The CDR3 has 15 amino acids. Germline V CDR1 and CDR2: SNHLY, FYNNEI. CDR3 protein: CASSEIKLKAGELFF. The CDR3 bases are TGTGCCAGCAGTGAGATTAAACTAAAGGCCGGGGAGCTGTTTTTT.